Presented here are 2 T cell receptor beta chains from one specimen sequenced in a study of immune characterization of retroperitoneal liposarcoma. TCRdb itself ran the PCR reads through MiXCR, one entry per CDR3 protein. Among 10,000 to 11,000 distinct CDR3 sequences listed, around a third were seen once. Sequencing was done on a sample of tumor tissue. The receptors shown here come from a female donor with retroperitoneal liposarcoma.

This clonotype was detected many times. This chain joins TRBV6-1 and TRBJ2-1, with D possibly being TRBD2 (6 bases). Per the germline V gene, CDR1 is MNHNS and CDR2 is SASEGT. The ends were cut back, 5 bases at V and 0 bases at J, with 14 bases in the middle. The CDR3 has 16 residues. The CDR3 DNA is TGTGCCAGCAGTCACCATGACGGGAGCTCCTACAATGAGCAGTTCTTC. Its translation is CASSHHDGSSYNEQFF.

Note on this clonotype: A read error is possible here, since a much larger clone lies one base away. The chain combines TRBV12-3 or TRBV12-4 with TRBJ2-1; D gene ambiguous. CDR3 size: 18 residues. V dropped 1 base and J dropped 10 bases, with 26 bases sitting between them. The CDR3 here is CASSLGRPGTLPLYEQFF. CDR3 sequence (DNA): TGTGCCAGCAGTTTAGGACGGCCGGGTACACTCCCCCTCTACGAGCAGTTCTTC.